The 14 T cell receptor beta chains listed next were all sequenced from one sample in a study of persistence of HIV-infected CD4 T cells. Cells were stimulated with CMV-infected fibroblast lysates at 10 ug/mL. CD40L-negative CD69-negative CD45RO-high memory CD4+ T cells were sorted as populations depleted of antigen-responding cells. For these TCRs, the target antigens are not known. This was the immunoSEQ version 4 assay in survey mode. Only in-frame clones appear in the TCRdb table, and some are missing; sequencing was by immunoSEQ multiplex PCR. The sample records tens of thousands of clones, roughly 80% being singletons. Sequencing was performed on CD4+ T cells sorted from PBMCs after approximately 19-hour stimulation, taken from a patient who received antiretroviral therapy. These receptors all stem from an adult woman with HIV who was CMV-seropositive.

The genes are TRBV29-1 and TRBJ1-5, with D possibly being TRBD1 (5 bases). Germline CDR1 reads SQVTM; CDR2 reads ANQGSEA. Between the trimmed V and J ends, which lost 4 bases and 4 bases, there was a span of 11 bases. CDR3 length: 13 residues. CDR3 in DNA: TGCAGCGTTGCCGGGGCAAATAATCAGCCCCAGCATTTT. It codes for CSVAGANNQPQHF.

The DNA of the CDR3 is TGTGCCAGCAGTAAAAGTATCGGTAATTCACCCCTCCACTTT. It translates to CASSKSIGNSPLHF. The J gene is TRBJ1-6, the V gene TRBV2; D is unclear. This CDR3 is built from 14 residues. V gave up 5 bases and J gave up 6 bases, with 11 bases separating them. CDR1 SNHLY and CDR2 FYNNEI come from the germline V gene. The variable domain in full, with the rest retrieved from reference TRBV2 and TRBJ1-6, is EPEVTQTPSHQVTQMGQEVILRCVPISNHLYFYWYRQILGQKVEFLVSFYNNEISEKSEIFDDQFSVERPDGSNFTLKIRSTKLEDSAMYFCASSKSIGNSPLHFGNGTRLTVT.

The chain combines TRBV6-4 with TRBJ2-1; 11 bases fit TRBD1. V was clipped by 6 bases and J by 14 bases; unmatched bases: 3. The germline gives CDR1 MRHNA, CDR2 SNTAGT. The length of the CDR3 is 11 residues. The CDR3 loop reads CASRGQGGEFF. In nucleotides, the CDR3 is TGTGCCAGCAGGGGACAGGGGGGGGAGTTCTTC.

The count of this clone is one. The rearrangement uses TRBV6-4 and TRBJ1-1, with D perhaps TRBD1 (5 bases). The germline V gene has CDR1 MRHNA and CDR2 SNTAGT. Trimming removed 8 bases at V and 1 base at J, with 8 bases between. The CDR3 has 12 amino acids. The CDR3 spells CASGQGNTEAFF. The DNA for the CDR3 is TGTGCCAGCGGGCAGGGGAACACTGAAGCTTTCTTT.

The V and J genes are TRBV11-2 and TRBJ2-2; D remains ambiguous. The V gene lost 3 bases and the J gene lost 6 bases, with 14 bases spanning the gap. The CDR3 is 15 amino acids. Germline CDR1 SGHAT, CDR2 FQNNGV. The CDR3 loop is CASSLPPPIPGELFF. CDR3 nucleotide sequence: TGTGCCAGCAGCTTGCCACCCCCAATTCCCGGGGAGCTGTTTTTT.

This clone appeared a few times. CDR3 sequence (DNA): TGTGCCAGCAGTTCCGGGGGGCCGGGCTACACCTTC. Residues: CASSSGGPGYTF. V and J are TRBV6-2 or TRBV6-3 and TRBJ1-2, with D perhaps matching TRBD1 (6 bases). From germline, CDR1 is MNHEY and CDR2 SVGEGT. This CDR3 has 12 amino acids. V lost 4 bases, J lost 8 bases, and 11 bases lay in between.

This chain connects TRBV28 to TRBJ1-6; D may be TRBD1 (6 bases). The V gene's germline CDR1 is MDHEN and CDR2 SYDVKM. Trimming left V 2 bases short and J 10 bases short, with 12 bases between. This CDR3 has 14 amino acids. Here the CDR3 DNA reads TGTGCCAGCAGTTTAGTGACAGGCCTCTCACCCCTCCACTTT. It codes for CASSLVTGLSPLHF.

The chain combines TRBV27 with TRBJ1-4, with 7 bases matching TRBD1. The CDR3 is made up of 14 amino acids. The trim removed 9 bases at V and 3 bases at J, leaving 7 bases unmatched. The germline V gene has CDR1 MNHEY and CDR2 SMNVEV (reference sequence). The CDR3 nucleotides are TGTGCCAGTCGCCCCACAGGGGCTAATGAAAAACTGTTTTTT. Its translation: CASRPTGANEKLFF.

This chain uses TRBV30 with TRBJ2-2; D might be TRBD1 (6 bases). The CDR3 length is 15 residues. V was cut by 0 bases and J by 6 bases, with 14 bases left in between. In germline, CDR1 is GTSNPN, CDR2 SVGIG (reference sequence). CDR3 coding DNA: TGTGCCTGGAGTGTAACAGGGCGTCTCTCCGGGGAGCTGTTTTTT. Translation gives CAWSVTGRLSGELFF.

V gene TRBV29-1 combines with J gene TRBJ1-1; 7 nucleotides agree with TRBD1. CDR3 length: 15 amino acids. CDR1 and CDR2 from the germline V gene are SQVTM and ANQGSEA. Trimming at V came to 3 bases and at J to 4 bases, leaving 11 bases not matched to a gene. The CDR3: CSVEGLGQSFTEAFF. The CDR3 nucleotides read TGCAGCGTTGAGGGGTTGGGACAGTCCTTCACTGAAGCTTTCTTT.

V is TRBV19 and J is TRBJ1-1; D is uncertain. V was trimmed by 1 base and J by 2 bases, leaving 11 bases between them. Germline lookup yields CDR1 LNHDA and CDR2 SQIVND (reference sequence). The CDR3 runs to 15 residues. This CDR3 reads CASSIVQSRNTEAFF. The CDR3 DNA reads as TGTGCCAGTAGTATAGTCCAGTCTCGCAACACTGAAGCTTTCTTT.

The chain carries TRBV6-5 and TRBJ1-1; D is unresolved. V was trimmed by 6 bases and J by 5 bases, leaving 19 bases between them. Germline CDR1 is MNHEY and CDR2 is SVGAGI. The CDR3 runs to 15 residues. In nucleotides, the CDR3 is TGTGCCAGCAGACCTGATGGCGGGATACGGACTGAAGCTTTCTTT. This sequence encodes CASRPDGGIRTEAFF.

V is TRBV30 and J is TRBJ2-5; D not resolved. The CDR3 is made up of 11 amino acids. V lost 0 bases and J 5 bases, leaving 4 bases between the germline ends. The germline gives CDR1 GTSNPN, CDR2 SVGIG (reference sequence). The CDR3 loop is CAWSVRETQYF. As DNA, the CDR3 is TGTGCCTGGAGTGTAAGGGAGACCCAGTACTTC.

The rearrangement uses TRBV3-1 (or the pseudogene TRBV3-2) and TRBJ1-2; D is ambiguous. Trimming cost V 3 bases and J 3 bases, with 5 bases left between them. Germline lookup yields CDR1 LGHDT and CDR2 YNNKEL (reference sequence). The CDR3 spans 12 residues. For the CDR3, the DNA is TGTGCCAGCAGCCAGCGGGACTATGGCTACACCTTC. It specifies CASSQRDYGYTF.